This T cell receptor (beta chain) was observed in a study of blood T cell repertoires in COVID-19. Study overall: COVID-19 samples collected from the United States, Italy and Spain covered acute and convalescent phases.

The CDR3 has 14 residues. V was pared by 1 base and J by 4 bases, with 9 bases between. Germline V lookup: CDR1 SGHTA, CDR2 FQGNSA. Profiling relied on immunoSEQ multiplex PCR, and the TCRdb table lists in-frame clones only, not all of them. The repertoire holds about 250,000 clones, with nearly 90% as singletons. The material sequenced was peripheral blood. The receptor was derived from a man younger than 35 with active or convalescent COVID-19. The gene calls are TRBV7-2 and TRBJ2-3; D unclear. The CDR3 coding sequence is TGTGCCAGCAGCTTAGGGGTGAGCGCAGATACGCAGTATTTT. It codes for CASSLGVSADTQYF.